This T cell receptor beta chain was sequenced for a study of identical twins. Findings and limits, study-wide: Where out-of-frame alpha sequences were twin-shared, they showed excess low generation probability.

The ends were cut back, 3 bases at V and 4 bases at J, with 15 bases in the middle. The germline gives CDR1 DFQATT, CDR2 SNEGSKA (reference sequence). There are 15 residues in the CDR3. This clonotype was counted at least ten times. The antigen is not known. A universal primer site was created by template switching, with the cDNA bearing unique molecular identifiers. A single record per CDR3 protein comes from TCRdb applying MiXCR to the 5' RACE reads. The sample lists about 150,000 distinct CDR3 sequences, roughly 3.3% seen once, with around 8% in the top ten. The TCR sequence derives from a man aged 18 to 29 in good health. Sequencing was done on a sample of memory T cells sorted from blood. The chain carries TRBV20-1 and TRBJ2-2; D may correspond to TRBD1 or TRBD2 (5 bases each). DNA for the CDR3: TGCAGTGCTAGTGAGGGGAATCATGGCACCGGGGAGCTGTTTTTT. Translation gives CSASEGNHGTGELFF.